This record looks at one TCR beta chain sequence and its context. The data were obtained in a study of shared clonotypes between healthy human individuals. Sequenced by immunoSEQ multiplex PCR; TCRdb stores in-frame clones only, minus some. The table includes 1.6 million or so clones, just under 99% detected once. The CDR3 totals 13 residues. Germline loops: CDR1 KGHSH, CDR2 LQKENI. V was clipped by 6 bases and J by 5 bases, with 13 bases between them. Sequencing was performed on naive CD4+ T cells sorted from blood. The sample's subset: CD45RA+ positively selected. The V gene is TRBV18, the J gene TRBJ2-5; D tentatively fits TRBD1 or TRBD2 (5 bases each). The receptor's source is a young man in good health. The CDR3 sequence is CASSDSAGETQYF. The CDR3, as DNA: TGTGCCAGCTCTGATAGCGCAGGGGAGACCCAGTACTTC.